This T cell receptor (beta chain) was profiled in a study of T-cell memory formation after mild COVID-19. On the study more broadly: Each donor largely had its own TCR clusters. Study results and caveats: Some responding clones appeared in pre-infection memory, suggesting cross-reactive memory joined.

This clonotype was seen many times. No antigen is known for it. TCRdb re-derived calls from the 5' RACE reads in MiXCR, one entry per CDR3 protein. The table records about 210,000 distinct CDR3 sequences, 27% of them present only once. Trimming cost V 8 bases and J 9 bases, with 20 bases left between them. The V gene's germline CDR1 is SQVTM and CDR2 ANQGSEA. The length of the CDR3 is 13 residues. This sequence joins TRBV29-1 and TRBJ2-1; a weak D match, TRBD1 (5 bases). This TCR came from an adult woman who had mild COVID-19 (a few samples of this study predate the infection). Cell type and time point are not known. The sequenced sample was PBMCs or a T cell subset sorted from them (not recorded which). CDR3 protein: CSTRAQGSSEQFF. The CDR3 bases are TGCAGCACAAGAGCCCAGGGATCCAGTGAGCAGTTCTTC.